This entry concerns a single T cell receptor beta chain. The data were obtained in a study of cytomegalovirus exposure and HLA in healthy donors. Sequencing used immunoSEQ multiplex PCR; TCRdb keeps in-frame clones, though not all of them. The table lists 100,000 or so clones, 87% of them singletons. The CDR3 consists of 13 residues. Trimming left V 6 bases short and J 6 bases short, with 13 bases between. Germline loops: CDR1 WNHNN, CDR2 SYGVQD (reference sequence). The material sequenced was PBMCs. The sequence came from a woman aged 25 to 39 in good health and CMV-seronegative. The chain employs TRBV10-1 and TRBJ2-3; a weak D match, TRBD2 (6 bases). The CDR3: CASSGAGTDTQYF. The CDR3 coding sequence is TGCGCCAGCAGCGGCGCGGGGACGGATACGCAGTATTTT.